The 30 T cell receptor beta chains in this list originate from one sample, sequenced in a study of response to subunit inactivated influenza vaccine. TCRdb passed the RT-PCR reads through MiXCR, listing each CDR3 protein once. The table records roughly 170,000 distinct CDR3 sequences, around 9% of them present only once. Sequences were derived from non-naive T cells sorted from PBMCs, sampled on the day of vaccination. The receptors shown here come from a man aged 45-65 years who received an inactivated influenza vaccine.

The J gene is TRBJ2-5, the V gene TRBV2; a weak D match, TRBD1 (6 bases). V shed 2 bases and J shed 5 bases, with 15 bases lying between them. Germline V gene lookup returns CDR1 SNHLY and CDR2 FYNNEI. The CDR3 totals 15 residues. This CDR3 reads CASSERDTPRETQYF. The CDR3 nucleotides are TGTGCCAGCAGTGAAAGGGACACCCCTCGGGAGACCCAGTACTTC.

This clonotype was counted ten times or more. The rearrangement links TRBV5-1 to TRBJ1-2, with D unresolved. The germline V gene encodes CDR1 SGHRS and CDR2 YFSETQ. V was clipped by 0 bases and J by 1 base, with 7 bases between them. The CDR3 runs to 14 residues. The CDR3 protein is CASSLGRDNYGYTF. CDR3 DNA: TGCGCCAGCAGCTTGGGGAGAGATAACTATGGCTACACCTTC.

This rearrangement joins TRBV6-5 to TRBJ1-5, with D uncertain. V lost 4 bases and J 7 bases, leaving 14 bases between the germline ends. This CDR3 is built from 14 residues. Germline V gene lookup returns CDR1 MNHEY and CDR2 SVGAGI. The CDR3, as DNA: TGTGCCAGCAGTTGGGCCAAGTCAGGACAGCCCCAGCATTTT. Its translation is CASSWAKSGQPQHF.

The CDR3 protein is CASSQSGANVLTF. Here the CDR3 DNA reads TGTGCCAGCAGCCAGTCTGGGGCCAACGTCCTGACTTTC. The chain has TRBV6-2 or TRBV6-3 and TRBJ2-6; D unclear. The V and J ends lost 6 bases and 1 base respectively, with 4 bases between them. Germline CDR1 reads MNHEY; CDR2 reads SVGEGT. This CDR3 is built from 13 residues.

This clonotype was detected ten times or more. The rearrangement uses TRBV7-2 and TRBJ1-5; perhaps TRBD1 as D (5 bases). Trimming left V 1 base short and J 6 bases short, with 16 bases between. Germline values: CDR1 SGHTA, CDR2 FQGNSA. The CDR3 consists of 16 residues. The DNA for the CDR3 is TGTGCCAGCAGCTTAGGAGGACACGGGCCGGGTCAGCCCCAGCATTTT. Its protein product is CASSLGGHGPGQPQHF.

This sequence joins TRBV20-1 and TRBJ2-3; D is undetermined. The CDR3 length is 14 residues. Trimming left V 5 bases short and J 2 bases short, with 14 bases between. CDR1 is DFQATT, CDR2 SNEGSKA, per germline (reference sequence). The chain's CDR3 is CSASQTINTDTQYF. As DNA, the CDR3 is TGCAGTGCTTCTCAAACTATAAACACAGATACGCAGTATTTT.

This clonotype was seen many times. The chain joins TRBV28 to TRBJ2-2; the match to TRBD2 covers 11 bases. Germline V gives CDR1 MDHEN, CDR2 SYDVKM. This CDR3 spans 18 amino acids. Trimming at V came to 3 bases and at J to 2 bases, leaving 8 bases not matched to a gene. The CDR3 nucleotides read TGTGCCAGCAGTTTCCTAGCCGGGACTAGCGGCAACACCGGGGAGCTGTTTTTT. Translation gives CASSFLAGTSGNTGELFF.

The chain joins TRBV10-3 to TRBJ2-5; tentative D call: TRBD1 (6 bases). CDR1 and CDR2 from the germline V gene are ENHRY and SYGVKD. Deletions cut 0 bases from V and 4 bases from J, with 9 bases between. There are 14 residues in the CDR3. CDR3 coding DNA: TGTGCCATCAGTGAGTCGGGGGCAGTAGAGACCCAGTACTTC. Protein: CAISESGAVETQYF.

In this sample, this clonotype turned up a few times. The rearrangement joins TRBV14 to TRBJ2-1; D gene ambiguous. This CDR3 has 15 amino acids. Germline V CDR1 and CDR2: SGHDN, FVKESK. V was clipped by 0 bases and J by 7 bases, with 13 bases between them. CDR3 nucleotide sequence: TGTGCCAGCAGCCAAGAGGGGTGGGTAGCAAATGAGCAGTTCTTC. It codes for CASSQEGWVANEQFF.

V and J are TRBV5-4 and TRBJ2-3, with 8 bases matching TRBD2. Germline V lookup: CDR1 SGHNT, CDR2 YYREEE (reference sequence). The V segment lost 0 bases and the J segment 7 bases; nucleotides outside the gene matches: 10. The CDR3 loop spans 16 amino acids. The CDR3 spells CASSLGGSGGPYTQYF. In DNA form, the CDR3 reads TGTGCCAGCAGCTTGGGAGGGTCGGGAGGGCCGTATACGCAGTATTTT.

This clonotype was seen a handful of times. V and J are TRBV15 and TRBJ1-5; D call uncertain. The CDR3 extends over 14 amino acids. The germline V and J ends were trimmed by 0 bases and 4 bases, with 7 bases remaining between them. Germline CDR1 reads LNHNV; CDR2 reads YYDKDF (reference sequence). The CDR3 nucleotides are TGTGCCACCAGCAGAGATTCAGCAAATCAGCCCCAGCATTTT. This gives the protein CATSRDSANQPQHF.

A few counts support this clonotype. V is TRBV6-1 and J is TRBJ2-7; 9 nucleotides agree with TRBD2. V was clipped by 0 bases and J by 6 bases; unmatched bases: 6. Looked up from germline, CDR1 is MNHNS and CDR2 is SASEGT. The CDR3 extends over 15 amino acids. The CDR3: CASSEAGLAGREQYF. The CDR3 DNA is TGTGCCAGCAGTGAAGCTGGCCTAGCGGGACGCGAGCAGTACTTC.

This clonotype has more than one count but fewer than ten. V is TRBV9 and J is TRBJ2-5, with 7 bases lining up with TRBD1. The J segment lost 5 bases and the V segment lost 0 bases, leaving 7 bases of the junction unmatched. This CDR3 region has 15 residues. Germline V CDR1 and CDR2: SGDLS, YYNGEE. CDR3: CASSVARGPQETQYF. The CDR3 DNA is TGTGCCAGCAGCGTAGCGAGGGGGCCCCAGGAGACCCAGTACTTC.

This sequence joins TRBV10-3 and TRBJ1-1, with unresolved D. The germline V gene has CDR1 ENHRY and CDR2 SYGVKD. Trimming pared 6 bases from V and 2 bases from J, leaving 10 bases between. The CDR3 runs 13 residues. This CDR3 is CAIRSQSNTEAFF. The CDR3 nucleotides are TGTGCCATCAGATCCCAAAGCAACACTGAAGCTTTCTTT.

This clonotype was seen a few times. The CDR3 sequence: CASSPPAVTDTQYF. DNA for the CDR3: TGTGCCAGCTCACCACCGGCGGTCACAGATACGCAGTATTTT. The chain employs TRBV18 and TRBJ2-3; D gene uncertain. V lost 0 bases and J 2 bases, leaving 6 bases between the germline ends. The CDR3 extends over 14 amino acids. CDR1 and CDR2 (germline): KGHSH, LQKENI. Full variable domain (missing parts from reference TRBV18 and TRBJ2-3): NAGVMQNPRHLVRRRGQEARLRCSPMKGHSHVYWYRQLPEEGLKFMVYLQKENIIDESGMPKERFSAEFPKEGPSILRIQQVVRGDSAAYFCASSPPAVTDTQYFGPGTRLTVL.

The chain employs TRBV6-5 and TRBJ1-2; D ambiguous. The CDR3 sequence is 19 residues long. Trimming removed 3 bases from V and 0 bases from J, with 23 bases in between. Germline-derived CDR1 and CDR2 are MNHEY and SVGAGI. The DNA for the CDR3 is TGTGCCAGCAGTTATCGGGCAGGCGGTGGGTGGGTTTCTAACTATGGCTACACCTTC. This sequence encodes CASSYRAGGGWVSNYGYTF.

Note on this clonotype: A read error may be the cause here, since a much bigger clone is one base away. CDR3 DNA sequence: TGCGCCAGCAGCCAAGCGAATAGGTCGATAACGCAGTATTTT. Translation: CASSQANRSITQYF. The chain employs TRBV4-3 and TRBJ2-3, with D hard to call. The CDR3 runs to 14 residues. Germline V gives CDR1 LGHNA, CDR2 YSLEER. Trimming pared 1 base from V and 9 bases from J, leaving 14 bases between.

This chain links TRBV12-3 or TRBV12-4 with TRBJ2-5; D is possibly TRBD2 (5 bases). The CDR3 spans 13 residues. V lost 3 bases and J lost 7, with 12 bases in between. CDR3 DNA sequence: TGTGCCAGCAGTTTGAGGGAGCTCGGGACCCAGTACTTC. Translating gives CASSLRELGTQYF.

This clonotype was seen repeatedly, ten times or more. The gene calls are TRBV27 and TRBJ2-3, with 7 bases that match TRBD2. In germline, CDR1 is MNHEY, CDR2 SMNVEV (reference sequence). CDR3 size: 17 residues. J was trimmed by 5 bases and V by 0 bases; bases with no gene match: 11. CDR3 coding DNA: TGTGCCAGCAGTTTATCTTCTAGCGGAACCTGGGGAGATACGCAGTATTTT. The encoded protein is CASSLSSSGTWGDTQYF.

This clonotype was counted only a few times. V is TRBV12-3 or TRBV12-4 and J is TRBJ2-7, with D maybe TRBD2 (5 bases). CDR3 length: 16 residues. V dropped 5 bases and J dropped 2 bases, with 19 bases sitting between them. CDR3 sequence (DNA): TGTGCCAGCAGTCTCCCCCGTTCGGGGAGACCCTACGAGCAGTACTTC. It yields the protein CASSLPRSGRPYEQYF.

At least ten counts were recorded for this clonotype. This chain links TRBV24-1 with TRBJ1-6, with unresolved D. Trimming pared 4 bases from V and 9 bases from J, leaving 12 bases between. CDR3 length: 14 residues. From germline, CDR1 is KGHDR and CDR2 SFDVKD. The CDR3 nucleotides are TGTGCCACCAGTGAGGCCAGGTGGGGTTCACCCCTCCACTTT. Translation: CATSEARWGSPLHF.

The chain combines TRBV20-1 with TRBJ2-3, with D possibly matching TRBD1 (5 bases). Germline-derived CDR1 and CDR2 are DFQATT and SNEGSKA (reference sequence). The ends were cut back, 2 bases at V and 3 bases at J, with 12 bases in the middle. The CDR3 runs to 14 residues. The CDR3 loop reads CSARKQVRTDTQYF. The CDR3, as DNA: TGCAGTGCTAGAAAACAGGTTCGGACAGATACGCAGTATTTT.

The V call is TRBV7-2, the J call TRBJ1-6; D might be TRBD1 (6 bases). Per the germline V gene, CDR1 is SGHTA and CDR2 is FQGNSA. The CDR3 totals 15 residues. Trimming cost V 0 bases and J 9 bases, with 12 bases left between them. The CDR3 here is CASSLAPGQGSPLHF. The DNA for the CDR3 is TGTGCCAGCAGCTTAGCCCCGGGACAAGGTTCACCCCTCCACTTT.

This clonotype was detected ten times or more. Here the CDR3 reads CSAPKPRDWINYEQYF. CDR3 coding DNA: TGCAGTGCCCCGAAACCCCGGGACTGGATTAACTACGAGCAGTACTTC. J is TRBJ2-7 and V is TRBV20-1; the D gene is possibly TRBD2 (6 bases). V lost 6 bases and J lost 3, with 24 bases in between. The CDR3 has 16 residues. Germline V gives CDR1 DFQATT, CDR2 SNEGSKA (reference sequence).

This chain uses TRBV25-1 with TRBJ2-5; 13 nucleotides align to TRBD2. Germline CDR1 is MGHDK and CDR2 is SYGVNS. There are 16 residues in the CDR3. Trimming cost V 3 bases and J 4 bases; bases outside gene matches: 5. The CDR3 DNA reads TGTGCCAGCAGTGACCCCGGACTAGCGGGAGTAGAGACCCAGTACTTC. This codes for CASSDPGLAGVETQYF. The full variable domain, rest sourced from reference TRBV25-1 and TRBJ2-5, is EADIYQTPRYLVIGTGKKITLECSQTMGHDKMYWYQQDPGMELHLIHYSYGVNSTEKGDLSSESTVSRIRTEHFPLTLESARPSHTSQYLCASSDPGLAGVETQYFGPGTRLLVL.

CDR3 nucleotide sequence: TGTGCCAGCAGCTCTTTCGGGGTTAGCAATCAGCCCCAGCATTTT. As protein: CASSSFGVSNQPQHF. The chain joins TRBV7-2 to TRBJ1-5; no clear D. The CDR3 consists of 15 residues. Trimming removed 4 bases from V and 0 bases from J, with 10 bases in between. Germline V lookup: CDR1 SGHTA, CDR2 FQGNSA.

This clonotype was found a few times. The CDR3 DNA reads as TGTGCCAGCAGCCACGCCCATAGACAGGGTAACACCGGGGAGCTGTTTTTT. As protein: CASSHAHRQGNTGELFF. The chain links TRBV11-2 to TRBJ2-2, with 7 bases that match TRBD1. The CDR3 is made up of 17 amino acids. With V trimmed by 5 bases and J by 2 bases, 11 bases remained unmatched. Germline loops: CDR1 SGHAT, CDR2 FQNNGV.

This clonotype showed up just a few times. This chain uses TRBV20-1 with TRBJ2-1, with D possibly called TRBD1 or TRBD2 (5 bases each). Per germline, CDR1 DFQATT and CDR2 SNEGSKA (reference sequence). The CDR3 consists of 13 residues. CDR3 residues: CNPRDGLSREQFF. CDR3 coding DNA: TGCAATCCTCGGGACGGACTTTCTAGGGAGCAGTTCTTC.

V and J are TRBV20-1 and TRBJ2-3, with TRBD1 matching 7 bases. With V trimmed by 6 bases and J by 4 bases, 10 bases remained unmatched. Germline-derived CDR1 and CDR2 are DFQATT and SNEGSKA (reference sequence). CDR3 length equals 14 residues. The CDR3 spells CSAGDSQRADTQYF. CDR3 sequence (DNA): TGCAGTGCCGGGGACAGCCAGAGGGCAGATACGCAGTATTTT.

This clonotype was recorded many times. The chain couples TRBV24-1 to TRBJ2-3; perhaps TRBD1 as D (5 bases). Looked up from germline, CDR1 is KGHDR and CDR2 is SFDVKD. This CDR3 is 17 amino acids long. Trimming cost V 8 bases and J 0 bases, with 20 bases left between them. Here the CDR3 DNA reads TGTGCCACCACCCCTTATCCCGACAGAGCCAGCACAGATACGCAGTATTTT. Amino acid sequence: CATTPYPDRASTDTQYF.